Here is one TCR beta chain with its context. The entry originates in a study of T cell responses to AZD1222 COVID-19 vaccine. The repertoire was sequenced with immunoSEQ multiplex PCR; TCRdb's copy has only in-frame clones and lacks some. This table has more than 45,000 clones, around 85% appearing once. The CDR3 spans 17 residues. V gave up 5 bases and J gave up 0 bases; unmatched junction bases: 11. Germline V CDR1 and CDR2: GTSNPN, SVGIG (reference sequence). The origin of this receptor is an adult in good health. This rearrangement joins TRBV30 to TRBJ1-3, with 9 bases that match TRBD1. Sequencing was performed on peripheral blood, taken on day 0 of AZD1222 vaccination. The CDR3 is CAWERSTGGFSGNTIYF. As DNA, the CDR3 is TGTGCCTGGGAGAGGAGTACAGGGGGCTTCTCTGGAAACACCATATATTTT.